These 18 T cell receptor beta chains were all obtained from the same sample, sequenced in a study of shared clonotypes between healthy human individuals. TCRdb's table, derived via immunoSEQ multiplex PCR, lists solely in-frame clones and lacks some. The sample records 1.4 million to 1.5 million clones, roughly 95% being singletons. Sample: naive CD4+ T cells sorted from blood. Subset defined: CD45RA+ positively selected. The receptors derive from a man aged 25-45 years in good health.

This chain links TRBV10-3 with TRBJ1-2, with D uncertain. This CDR3 has 13 residues. The germline V gene has CDR1 ENHRY and CDR2 SYGVKD. V was pared by 4 bases and J by 5 bases, with 11 bases between. As DNA, the CDR3 is TGTGCCATCAGTGCCGGACTGGCGTATGGCTACACCTTC. It translates to CAISAGLAYGYTF.

V and J are TRBV2 and TRBJ2-1; D is possibly TRBD1 (5 bases). Trimming shortened V by 7 bases and J by 4 bases, and 14 bases separated the two germline ends. Germline V gene data show CDR1 as SNHLY and CDR2 as FYNNEI. The CDR3 consists of 14 residues. Here the CDR3 reads CASTRDRQYNEQFF. The DNA for the CDR3 is TGTGCCAGCACCCGAGACCGACAGTACAATGAGCAGTTCTTC.

This rearrangement joins TRBV30 to TRBJ1-2; unclear D gene. CDR1 and CDR2 (germline): GTSNPN, SVGIG (reference sequence). V was pared by 0 bases and J by 6 bases, with 17 bases between. The CDR3 loop spans 15 amino acids. The CDR3, as DNA: TGTGCCTGGAGTGTACCAGAGACCCATTTAAATGGCTACACCTTC. Its protein is CAWSVPETHLNGYTF.

This clone was found once. Because the CDR3's place on the DNA is in doubt, the DNA is left out and the CDR3 is given as listed by TCRdb. The V call is TRBV7-2, the J call TRBJ2-7. The germline V gene has CDR1 SGHTA and CDR2 FQGNSA. The CDR3 extends over 16 residues, inclusive of both ends. The CDR3 sequence is CASSILTFGASYEQYF.

The chain joins TRBV2 to TRBJ2-5, with unresolved D. Germline V gives CDR1 SNHLY, CDR2 FYNNEI. This CDR3 is built from 14 residues. The V and J ends lost 6 bases and 4 bases respectively, with 15 bases between them. The CDR3 reads CASRAHLGSETQYF. CDR3 sequence (DNA): TGTGCCAGCAGGGCACACTTAGGGTCAGAGACCCAGTACTTC.

The rearrangement links TRBV5-5 to TRBJ1-1; 8 bases map to TRBD1. V trimming: 0 bases; J trimming: 3 bases; junction bases outside the gene matches: 1. CDR1 is SGHKS and CDR2 is YYEKEE in the germline V gene (reference sequence). CDR3 length: 14 residues. The CDR3 sequence is CASSLEDRDTEAFF. The CDR3 DNA follows: TGTGCCAGCAGCTTGGAGGACAGGGACACTGAAGCTTTCTTT.

This sequence joins TRBV5-1 and TRBJ2-2; 8 bases agree with TRBD1. Germline V CDR1 and CDR2: SGHRS, YFSETQ. The CDR3 is 16 residues long. The V and J ends lost 0 bases and 5 bases, in that order; junction bases with no gene match: 6. DNA for the CDR3: TGCGCCAGCAGCTTGGCCAGGGGGCTACAGACCGGGGAGCTGTTTTTT. Translating it yields CASSLARGLQTGELFF.

The chain links TRBV7-9 to TRBJ2-7, with 9 positions matching TRBD2. Germline assignment: CDR1 SEHNR and CDR2 FQNEAQ (reference sequence). The V gene end was trimmed by 1 base and the J gene end by 7 bases; junction bases not matched to a gene: 11. The CDR3 totals 16 residues. The CDR3 here is CASSLERREGLGEQYF. The CDR3, as DNA: TGTGCCAGCAGCTTAGAAAGGCGGGAGGGCCTGGGGGAGCAGTACTTC.

The chain carries TRBV19 and TRBJ1-1, with unresolved D. CDR1 and CDR2 (germline): LNHDA, SQIVND (reference sequence). The CDR3 contains 11 residues. The V end was cut by 3 bases, the J end by 7 bases, with 6 bases between. DNA for the CDR3: TGTGCCAGTAGTATGGGTGGTGAAGCTTTCTTT. Protein sequence: CASSMGGEAFF.

The chain carries TRBV11-3 and TRBJ2-3; possibly TRBD2 for D (5 bases). Trimming stripped 2 bases from V and 6 bases from J, with 12 bases between. Germline V gives CDR1 SGHNT, CDR2 YENEEA. This CDR3 is 14 amino acids long. For the CDR3, the DNA is TGTGCCAGCAGCTTAACGTCTGGGAGTGATACGCAGTATTTT. Encoded protein: CASSLTSGSDTQYF.

V is TRBV27 and J is TRBJ2-4; 7 bases map to TRBD2. CDR1 is MNHEY, CDR2 SMNVEV, per germline (reference sequence). V lost 3 bases, J lost 2 bases, and 16 bases stayed unmatched. The CDR3 spans 19 residues. DNA of the CDR3: TGTGCCAGCAGTTTCAGGGTAGCGGGCCGGCCCGGGCCCAAAAACATTCAGTACTTC. Translated, it gives CASSFRVAGRPGPKNIQYF.

The chain uses TRBV18 and TRBJ2-5; D is ambiguous. Germline V gene data show CDR1 as KGHSH and CDR2 as LQKENI. CDR3 size: 13 residues. The V gene lost 1 base and the J gene lost 7 bases, with 10 bases spanning the gap. The CDR3 DNA sequence: TGTGCCAGCTCACCACAAGATTTCGGGACCCAGTACTTC. Its translation: CASSPQDFGTQYF.

The rearrangement joins TRBV9 to TRBJ2-1; D not resolved. CDR1 is SGDLS and CDR2 is YYNGEE in the germline V gene. V lost 4 bases, J lost 0 bases, and 11 bases lay in between. CDR3 size: 15 residues. The DNA for the CDR3 is TGTGCCAGCAGCTGGCGCGGTAGCTCCTACAATGAGCAGTTCTTC. As protein: CASSWRGSSYNEQFF.

The rearrangement joins TRBV18 to TRBJ2-5, with D perhaps being TRBD1 or TRBD2 (5 bases each). Per the germline V gene, CDR1 is KGHSH and CDR2 is LQKENI. Trimming shortened V by 3 bases and J by 7 bases, and 9 bases separated the two germline ends. CDR3 length: 12 amino acids. The CDR3 loop reads CASSPGDGTQYF. CDR3 DNA: TGTGCCAGCTCACCGGGGGATGGGACCCAGTACTTC.

This clone was recorded only once. The chain has TRBV19 and TRBJ2-3; 10 nucleotides align to TRBD2. The germline gives CDR1 LNHDA, CDR2 SQIVND (reference sequence). J lost 5 bases, V lost 6 bases, and 8 bases had no gene match. The CDR3 length is 15 residues. CDR3 region: CASRARLAGGDTQYF. As DNA, the CDR3 is TGTGCCAGTAGAGCGCGACTAGCGGGTGGAGATACGCAGTATTTT.

The V call is TRBV30, the J call TRBJ2-5; D not certain. The germline V gene has CDR1 GTSNPN and CDR2 SVGIG (reference sequence). The CDR3 length is 12 residues. V was pared by 6 bases and J by 2 bases, with 10 bases between. In DNA, the CDR3 is TGTGCCTGTAGTCGTTCGCAAGAGACCCAGTACTTC. Protein product: CACSRSQETQYF.

The gene calls are TRBV18 and TRBJ1-1, with D possibly being TRBD1 (5 bases). CDR1 and CDR2 from the germline V gene are KGHSH and LQKENI. This CDR3 comprises 16 residues. V shed 1 base and J shed 2 bases, with 14 bases lying between them. CDR3 coding DNA: TGTGCCAGCTCACCACAGGGGCCACTAGCCAACACTGAAGCTTTCTTT. It codes for CASSPQGPLANTEAFF.

The rearrangement links TRBV4-1 to TRBJ2-1, with a tentative D call TRBD1 (7 bases). Germline values: CDR1 MGHRA, CDR2 YSYEKL. With 0 bases removed from V and 4 bases from J, the gap between germline ends came to 22 bases. The CDR3 is 19 amino acids. For the CDR3, the DNA is TGCGCCAGCAGCCAAGATTCACAGGGGACTGAATCCCTATACAATGAGCAGTTCTTC. It encodes CASSQDSQGTESLYNEQFF.